This T cell receptor beta chain was identified in a study of cytomegalovirus exposure and HLA in healthy donors. Background on the study: Falling in the Caucasian-associated ancestry cluster were about four fifths of 398 genotyped donors.

Broader study findings: Reportedly, fewer N-insertions than the approximately 700-donor mean appeared in an Asian-associated ancestry cluster in a later analysis.

The CDR3 sequence is 13 residues long. V lost 2 bases and J lost 6, with 7 bases in between. Germline V gene sequence: CDR1 MNHEY, CDR2 SVGAGI. PCR employed 60 Vbeta and 13 Jbeta primers. The table came from immunoSEQ multiplex PCR; TCRdb's copy has only in-frame clones and leaves some out. The sample gives tens of thousands of clones, 70% to 85% of which show up once; roughly 3.4% is in the top ten. The donors gave bone marrow, and they were healthy. Worth noting for this clone: Antigen: not known.

Source material: PBMCs. V is TRBV6-5 and J is TRBJ2-2, with unresolved D. The clonotype was recovered from a woman aged 40 to 49 in good health and CMV-seropositive. The CDR3: CASSYGPAGELFF. CDR3 nucleotide sequence: TGTGCCAGCAGTTACGGTCCGGCCGGGGAGCTGTTTTTT.